This entry describes one T cell receptor beta chain. Its antigen is not known. This sample is part of a study of T cell responses to AZD1222 COVID-19 vaccine. The CDR3 has 14 amino acids. The J segment lost 2 bases and the V segment lost 8 bases, leaving 8 bases of the junction unmatched. CDR1 is SGHAT, CDR2 FQDESV, per germline (reference sequence). Here immunoSEQ multiplex PCR was the method, and the copy in TCRdb shows in-frame clones only, minus some. Found here are some 95,000 clones, about 89% of them singletons; the top ten hold 3.7%. Findings and caveats of the study: Nearly half of spike-specific TCRs reportedly go after variant regions that carry no mutations. The number of AZD1222 recipients seropositive at baseline was only 6 or 7.

This sequence originates from an adult in good health. This sequence joins TRBV11-1 and TRBJ2-7; 8 bases match TRBD1. The material was peripheral blood, obtained on day 0 of AZD1222 vaccination. CDR3 bases: TGTGCCAGCGGACGGACAGGGCGCACCTACGAGCAGTACTTC. Amino acid sequence: CASGRTGRTYEQYF.